The 9 T cell receptor beta chains presented below share a single source sample, sequenced in a study of T cells in Graves' hyperthyroidism and ophthalmopathy. RNA transcripts provided the source from which TCR beta CDR3 regions were amplified. The TCR CDR3 was amplified in a first-round RT-PCR using the HTBI primer set. TCRdb reprocessed the multiplex PCR reads via MiXCR and lists one record per CDR3 protein. This sample has 500,000 or so distinct CDR3 sequences, with about a sixth found just once. The sequencing input was blood. All receptors come from a woman aged 18-29 years with Graves' ophthalmopathy.

At least ten counts were recorded for this clonotype. The chain couples TRBV27 to TRBJ2-3; possible D gene TRBD1, 6 bases. The CDR3 contains 15 residues. V dropped 3 bases and J dropped 1 base, with 11 bases sitting between them. CDR1 and CDR2 from the germline V gene are MNHEY and SMNVEV (reference sequence). The CDR3 DNA sequence: TGTGCCAGCAGTTTGGGGGCTAGCCGCACAGATACGCAGTATTTT. This translates into CASSLGASRTDTQYF.

In this sample, this clonotype turned up a few times. J is TRBJ1-2 and V is TRBV30; 9 nucleotides match TRBD1. The CDR3 is 18 residues long. Germline V CDR1 and CDR2: GTSNPN, SVGIG (reference sequence). After removal of 3 bases from V and 5 bases from J, the junction contained 19 bases not matched to a gene. The CDR3 reads CAWSGVTGGISSIYGYTF. CDR3 DNA: TGTGCCTGGAGCGGTGTCACAGGGGGCATCAGCTCTATATATGGCTACACCTTC.

The chain recombines TRBV12-5 with TRBJ2-1; D may be TRBD2 (6 bases). This CDR3 comprises 13 residues. The germline V gene has CDR1 LGHNT and CDR2 FRNRAP. The V end was cut by 9 bases, the J end by 6 bases, with 15 bases between. CDR3 protein: CARTFGGINEQFF. The CDR3 DNA follows: TGTGCTAGAACCTTCGGCGGGATCAATGAGCAGTTCTTC.

The chain carries TRBV5-1 and TRBJ2-7; D possibly corresponds to TRBD1 (8 bases). The CDR3 is 17 amino acids. The V and J ends lost 3 bases and 2 bases respectively, with 21 bases between them. The germline V gene has CDR1 SGHRS and CDR2 YFSETQ. The CDR3 sequence: CASSYGRTGIFTYEQYF. DNA for the CDR3: TGCGCCAGCAGCTACGGGAGGACAGGGATATTCACCTACGAGCAGTACTTC.

J is TRBJ1-2 and V is TRBV5-1, with D possibly TRBD1 on 6 matching bases. The CDR3 loop spans 13 amino acids. V was pared by 6 bases and J by 2 bases, with 11 bases between. Per the germline V gene, CDR1 is SGHRS and CDR2 is YFSETQ. CDR3 loop: CASTVRGNYGYTF. CDR3 DNA sequence: TGCGCCAGCACCGTCAGGGGCAACTATGGCTACACCTTC. Based on the CDR3 plus reference TRBV5-1 and TRBJ1-2, the full variable domain is KAGVTQTPRYLIKTRGQQVTLSCSPISGHRSVSWYQQTPGQGLQFLFEYFSETQRNKGNFPGRFSGRQFSNSRSEMNVSTLELGDSALYLCASTVRGNYGYTFGSGTRLTVV.

This clonotype came up many times. The rearrangement joins TRBV3-1 to TRBJ2-1; D is possibly TRBD2 (6 bases). Germline CDR1 LGHDT, CDR2 YNNKEL (reference sequence). This CDR3 is built from 16 residues. V gave up 1 base and J gave up 1 base, with 11 bases separating them. In DNA, the CDR3 is TGTGCCAGCAGCCAAGGCGGCGGGGCGTCCTACAATGAGCAGTTCTTC. Protein sequence: CASSQGGGASYNEQFF.

This clonotype was observed at least ten times. The chain links TRBV7-9 to TRBJ2-4; weak D call: TRBD1 (6 bases). Germline CDR1 SEHNR, CDR2 FQNEAQ (reference sequence). CDR3 length equals 16 residues. V dropped 5 bases and J dropped 1 base, with 15 bases sitting between them. The chain's CDR3 is CASSPTGSVAKNIQYF. The CDR3 coding sequence is TGTGCCAGCAGCCCTACAGGGTCCGTTGCCAAAAACATTCAGTACTTC.

This chain links TRBV30 with TRBJ1-1; the D is unclear. Germline lookup yields CDR1 GTSNPN and CDR2 SVGIG (reference sequence). The length of the CDR3 is 16 residues. The V end lost 0 bases, the J end lost 5 bases, and 19 bases lay between the germline ends. In DNA form, the CDR3 reads TGTGCCTGGAGTGTTGGAGGATTAAGCCCCGGGACTGAAGCTTTCTTT. This encodes CAWSVGGLSPGTEAFF.

This clonotype turned up a few times. This chain connects TRBV7-9 to TRBJ2-7, with D maybe TRBD1 (6 bases). The CDR3 is 16 amino acids. The germline V gene has CDR1 SEHNR and CDR2 FQNEAQ (reference sequence). The V and J ends lost 5 bases and 3 bases respectively, with 20 bases between them. CDR3 DNA: TGTGCCAGCAGCCCGTCCTCGGGACACGGATTCTACGAGCAGTACTTC. Translating it yields CASSPSSGHGFYEQYF. The whole variable domain, remainder taken from reference TRBV7-9 and TRBJ2-7, is DTGVSQNPRHKITKRGQNVTFRCDPISEHNRLYWYRQTLGQGPEFLTYFQNEAQLEKSRLLSDRFSAERPKGSFSTLEIQRTEQGDSAMYLCASSPSSGHGFYEQYFGPGTRLTVT.